This TCR beta chain emerged from a study of shared T cell receptors in the human thymus. Only in-frame clones appear in the TCRdb table, and some are missing; sequencing was by immunoSEQ multiplex PCR. The sample shows hundreds of thousands of clones, more than 75% of them seen only once. The CDR3 totals 17 residues. Germline V gene lookup returns CDR1 GTSNPN and CDR2 SVGIG (reference sequence). With V trimmed by 0 bases and J by 2 bases, 6 bases remained unmatched. This same sample was also taken into another study, of human thymus T cells. As reported in that work: Finnish infants who were healthy and having corrective surgery for congenital heart defects made up the donors. Thymic resections from corrective heart surgery supplied the tissue. Repertoires from thymus and blood appeared to show biased V and J gene usage. A high degree of thymic repertoire overlap among unrelated individuals was reported in related research.

The source material was thymocytes. V gene TRBV30 combines with J gene TRBJ2-1; 11 nucleotides agree with TRBD2. This TCR was sampled from a boy in the first two years of life with a congenital heart defect. Here the CDR3 DNA reads TGTGCCTGGAGTGTACTTAGCGGGGGGGACCCCTACAATGAGCAGTTCTTC. Amino acid sequence: CAWSVLSGGDPYNEQFF. The complete variable domain, with remaining parts taken from reference TRBV30 and TRBJ2-1, reads SQTIHQWPATLVQPVGSPLSLECTVEGTSNPNLYWYRQAAGRGLQLLFYSVGIGQISSEVPQNLSASRPQDRQFILSSKKLLLSDSGFYLCAWSVLSGGDPYNEQFFGPGTRLTVL.